This TCR beta chain emerged from a study of CD8 T cells in Susac syndrome. RNA totalling about 0.5 to 1 ug underwent reverse transcription with random hexamers. The immunoSEQ assay covered 54 Vbeta and 13 Jbeta segments for CDR3. TCRdb called the immunoSEQ multiplex PCR reads again in MiXCR, with one record for every CDR3 protein. The sample shows hundreds of thousands of distinct CDR3 sequences, roughly 81% of them seen only once. This TCR derives from a human donor with multiple sclerosis. Material: CD8+ T cells from PBMCs.

The CDR3 loop reads CASSLSGTGGGGANVLTF. DNA of the CDR3: TGTGCCAGCAGCTTGTCCGGGACAGGGGGCGGTGGGGCCAACGTCCTGACTTTC. The V and J genes are TRBV7-2 and TRBJ2-6, with TRBD1 identical over 12 bases. The CDR3 totals 18 residues. Germline loops: CDR1 SGHTA, CDR2 FQGNSA. V lost 3 bases, J lost 3 bases, and 6 bases stayed unmatched. Variable domain in full (rest from reference TRBV7-2 and TRBJ2-6): GAGVSQSPSNKVTEKGKDVELRCDPISGHTALYWYRQSLGQGLEFLIYFQGNSAPDKSGLPSDRFSAERTGGSVSTLTIQRTQQEDSAVYLCASSLSGTGGGGANVLTFGAGSRLTVL.